The present TCR beta chain was sequenced within a study of OX40 agonist ivuxolimab in advanced cancers. The wider study: Patients were treated with ivuxolimab, an agonistic anti-OX40 (CD134) antibody. Age averaged about 66 years (range roughly 23 to 80), and roughly 82% were male. Study-wide findings and caveats: Some of the nonresponding patients also showed low levels of normalized T-cell clonal expansion.

In germline, CDR1 is SGHTA, CDR2 FQGNSA. Trimming shortened V by 2 bases and J by 5 bases, and 9 bases separated the two germline ends. The CDR3 loop spans 13 amino acids. Method: immunoSEQ multiplex PCR; TCRdb's copy keeps in-frame clones and lacks some. The sample has about 72,000 clones, 75% to 90% seen once; the top ten hold 2% to 2.5%. Points on this clone: The antigen is not known.

The chain recombines TRBV7-2 with TRBJ2-5; possible D gene TRBD2, 5 bases. Sequencing was performed on CD4+ or CD8+ T cells sorted from blood, taken in a trial of the OX40 agonist ivuxolimab. This TCR was recovered from an adult with an advanced solid tumor such as melanoma, head and neck, liver or kidney cancer. Here the CDR3 DNA reads TGTGCCAGCAGCTTAAGGAGGCCCGAGACCCAGTACTTC. Encoded protein: CASSLRRPETQYF.